The T cell receptor beta chain described here comes from a study of blood T cell repertoires in COVID-19. Study at large: Whether acute or convalescent, the COVID-19 samples came from the United States, Italy and Spain.

Original handling: From reference gene primer amplification, estimates of nucleated cell counts were derived. Repertoires were generated with immunoSEQ multiplex PCR, while TCRdb's copy carries only in-frame clones and drops some. Clonal size and the V and J genes are those of that table, whereas D and trimming came from the DNA. The sample carries 250,000 to 300,000 clones, around 87% recorded once. The receptor comes from a woman between 50 and 59 years old who had recovered from COVID-19. The sample was peripheral blood.

The CDR3 sequence is CASSWAGNTEAFF. CDR3 nucleotide sequence: TGCGCCAGCAGCTGGGCGGGTAACACTGAAGCTTTCTTT. V is TRBV5-1 and J is TRBJ1-1, with D hard to call. The length of the CDR3 is 13 residues. V lost 3 bases and J 2 bases, leaving 8 bases between the germline ends. The germline V gene encodes CDR1 SGHRS and CDR2 YFSETQ.